These T cell receptor beta chains were read from a single sample in a study of blood T cell repertoires in COVID-19. Sequencing used immunoSEQ multiplex PCR; TCRdb keeps in-frame clones, though not all of them. The sample records about 55,000 clones, approximately 84% being singletons. Sample: peripheral blood. The receptors stem from a man in his 70s with acute or convalescent COVID-19. CDR3s include the opening cysteine and the closing phenylalanine or tryptophan. A D gene is named only where the DNA matches it firmly. A clone size is listed for some rows: how often the clone was seen (once, few, many), or a class if it is expanded.

D,size,J,V,DNA,CDR3
-,-,TRBJ1-2,TRBV11-2,TGTGCCAGCAGCCAGGGCGGCGGCTACACCTTC,CASSQGGGYTF
TRBD1,-,TRBJ2-1,TRBV19,TGTGCCAGTAGTAACCCTCACAGGGGGAGCTCCTACAATGAGCAGTTCTTC,CASSNPHRGSSYNEQFF
-,-,TRBJ1-6,TRBV27,TGTGCCAGCAGTTATTCAGGGGATTCACCCCTCCACTTT,CASSYSGDSPLHF
TRBD2,-,TRBJ2-7,TRBV30,TGTGCCTCTTCGACTAGCGGCTACGAGCAGTACTTC,CASSTSGYEQYF
-,few,TRBJ1-5,TRBV10-3,TGTGCCATCGGCAGGGATAGCAATCAGCCCCAGCATTTT,CAIGRDSNQPQHF
TRBD1,-,TRBJ1-5,TRBV2,TGTGCCAGCAGGCAGCAGGCCGGGACAGGGGGGAGGCAGCCCCAGCATTTT,CASRQQAGTGGRQPQHF
TRBD1,-,TRBJ1-2,TRBV9,TGTGCCAGCAGGCAAACAGGGGACTATGGCTACACCTTC,CASRQTGDYGYTF
-,few,TRBJ2-1,TRBV5-1,TGCGCCAGCAGCTTTGGGAACAGGGTCTTGTTCGGTGAGCAGTTCTTC,CASSFGNRVLFGEQFF
-,-,TRBJ2-3,TRBV27,TGTGCCAGCAGTACCCGACAGAATCTAGATACGCAGTATTTT,CASSTRQNLDTQYF
-,-,TRBJ1-2,TRBV28,TGTGCCAGCAGTTTCGCGGACTATGGCTACACCTTC,CASSFADYGYTF
TRBD1,-,TRBJ1-1,TRBV6-5,TGTGCCAGCAGTTGGACAGGGAACGGGAACACTGAAGCTTTCTTT,CASSWTGNGNTEAFF
TRBD2,-,TRBJ2-1,TRBV28,TGTGCCAGCAGGTTGGCCGGGACTAGGAATGAGCAGTTCTTC,CASRLAGTRNEQFF
-,-,TRBJ1-4,TRBV14,TGTGCCAGCAGCCAAGCCTCCGGGGAAAATTGGGAAAAACTGTTTTTT,CASSQASGENWEKLFF
-,once,TRBJ1-2,TRBV29-1,TGCAGCGTTAAACTGGGAGATGGCTACACCTTC,CSVKLGDGYTF
-,-,TRBJ1-6,TRBV19,TGTGCCAGTAGGAGGGGGACCTCACCCCTCCACTTT,CASRRGTSPLHF
-,-,TRBJ1-1,TRBV2,TGTGCCAGCAGTGAAAGGGACATCACAGCTTTCTTT,CASSERDITAFF
-,-,TRBJ2-6,TRBV18,TGTGCCAGCTCACCTGCGGGTTCTCTTGGGGCCAACGTCCTGACTTTC,CASSPAGSLGANVLTF
-,-,TRBJ1-6,TRBV18,TGTGCCAGCTCACCGGGCGGGGATTCACCCCTCCACTTT,CASSPGGDSPLHF
-,few,TRBJ1-1,TRBV19,TGTGCCAGTAAAAAGAGGGCCGAAGGGGAAGCTTTCTTT,CASKKRAEGEAFF
-,-,TRBJ2-3,TRBV7-2,TGTGCCAGCAGCCTCCAGCGAGATACGCAGTATTTT,CASSLQRDTQYF
-,-,TRBJ2-5,TRBV7-9,TGTGCCAGCAGGGTAGGAGAGTACCAAGAGACCCAGTACTTC,CASRVGEYQETQYF
-,once,TRBJ1-2,TRBV4-3,TGCGCCAGCAGCCACTATAAAATAATCAGGGGACCTTATGGCTACACCTTC,CASSHYKIIRGPYGYTF
-,-,TRBJ2-3,TRBV3-1/TRBV3-2,TGTGCCAGCAGCCAGAGAAATACGCAGTATTTT,CASSQRNTQYF
TRBD1,-,TRBJ1-1,TRBV5-1,TGCGCCAGCAAGGCGCCGGGACAGGGTAACACTGAAGCTTTCTTT,CASKAPGQGNTEAFF
TRBD1,-,TRBJ1-6,TRBV27,TGTGCCAGCAGTTTGACAGGGGTAAATTCACCCCTCCACTTT,CASSLTGVNSPLHF
-,-,TRBJ2-1,TRBV4-3,TGCGCCAGCAGCCGAGGAGTAGTACGCGGTGAGCAGTTCTTC,CASSRGVVRGEQFF
-,-,TRBJ1-6,TRBV2,TGTGCCAGCAAACGGGATAATTCACCCCTCCACTTT,CASKRDNSPLHF
-,-,TRBJ1-2,TRBV28,TGTGCCAGCAGTTTAGGACACCTCTATGGCTACACCTTC,CASSLGHLYGYTF
-,-,TRBJ1-2,TRBV15,TGTGCCACCAGCAGAGATGCCAGTGTCTATGGCTACACCTTC,CATSRDASVYGYTF
-,few,TRBJ1-2,TRBV20-1,TGCAGTGTTGACAGCTATGGCTACACCTTC,CSVDSYGYTF
TRBD2,-,TRBJ2-1,TRBV27,TGTGCCAGCGGGACTAGCGGATCGAACAATGAGCAGTTCTTC,CASGTSGSNNEQFF
-,-,TRBJ1-1,TRBV5-1,TGCGCCAGCAGCTTCAGGGGTTTGAACACTGAAGCTTTCTTT,CASSFRGLNTEAFF
-,-,TRBJ1-2,TRBV29-1,TGCAGCGTTGATGGGCCAATTAACTATGGCTACACCTTC,CSVDGPINYGYTF
TRBD1,-,TRBJ2-6,TRBV19,TGTGCCAGTAGCAGAGGACAGGGGGCCTCTGGGGCCAACGTCCTGACTTTC,CASSRGQGASGANVLTF
TRBD1,-,TRBJ1-6,TRBV7-2,TGTGCCAGCAGCTTACTCGGACAGGTTAATTCACCCCTCCACTTT,CASSLLGQVNSPLHF
TRBD1,-,TRBJ2-6,TRBV3-1/TRBV3-2,TGTGCCAGCAGCCGGACAGGGGTAAACTCTGGGGCCAACGTCCTGACTTTC,CASSRTGVNSGANVLTF
TRBD1,-,TRBJ1-2,TRBV6-1,TGTGCCAGCAGTGACCAGGGGACAGGGAGGGAGGGCTACACCTTC,CASSDQGTGREGYTF
-,-,TRBJ2-1,TRBV27,TGTGCCAGCAGTTCCCTCGCTAGCCGGCGAAATGAGCAGTTCTTC,CASSSLASRRNEQFF
TRBD1,-,TRBJ1-1,TRBV19,TGTGCCAGTTCCAGGGGACAGTTGAACACTGAAGCTTTCTTT,CASSRGQLNTEAFF
TRBD1,once,TRBJ2-1,TRBV4-3,TGCGCCAGCAGCCGAAGGAGTATGCGACAGGGTCAAAATGAGCAGTTCTTC,CASSRRSMRQGQNEQFF
-,once,TRBJ1-1,TRBV6-2/TRBV6-3,TGTGCCAGCAGTTACGTGGGGGCTAACACTGAAGCTTTCTTT,CASSYVGANTEAFF
TRBD1,few,TRBJ1-5,TRBV7-9,TGTGCCAGCAGCAGGACAGGCGCAGCCCAGCATTTT,CASSRTGAAQHF
-,-,TRBJ2-3,TRBV6-5,TGTGCCAGCATTCAGAGTTACGGGGTCCCAGATACGCAGTATTTT,CASIQSYGVPDTQYF
TRBD1,-,TRBJ1-2,TRBV28,TGTGCCAGCAGGTCGGGACAGGCATATGGCTACACCTTC,CASRSGQAYGYTF
-,-,TRBJ1-5,TRBV28,TGTGCCAGCAGTTTCGGGGGGCTTAACCAGCCCCAGCATTTT,CASSFGGLNQPQHF
-,-,TRBJ1-5,TRBV30,TGTGCCTGGAATGCGGTAGGAAGCAATCAGCCCCAGCATTTT,CAWNAVGSNQPQHF
TRBD2,-,TRBJ2-5,TRBV6-2/TRBV6-3,TGTGCCAGCAGTTCGTATAGCGGGAGGGCCGGAGAGACCCAGTACTTC,CASSSYSGRAGETQYF
TRBD1,once,TRBJ1-1,TRBV18,TGTGCCAGCTCACCTTCCCGGACAGGGGAAGCTTTCTTT,CASSPSRTGEAFF
-,-,TRBJ2-5,TRBV5-1,TGCGCCAGCAGCTCCCTTAGCGGACAAGAGACCCAGTACTTC,CASSSLSGQETQYF
-,-,TRBJ2-3,TRBV5-1,TGCGCCAGCAGCCCAACAGGGTCAGGGGATACGCAGTATTTT,CASSPTGSGDTQYF
TRBD1,-,TRBJ1-1,TRBV19,TGTGCCAGTAGCCCTTACGACAGGGGAATGAACACTGAAGCTTTCTTT,CASSPYDRGMNTEAFF
TRBD1,-,TRBJ1-1,TRBV27,TGTGCCAGCAGTGCGGACAGGGAGACTGAAGCTTTCTTT,CASSADRETEAFF
TRBD2,-,TRBJ2-4,TRBV19,TGTGCCAGTAGTTCAGTGGAACTAGCGGGGGGCAGGGGAAACATTCAGTACTTC,CASSSVELAGGRGNIQYF